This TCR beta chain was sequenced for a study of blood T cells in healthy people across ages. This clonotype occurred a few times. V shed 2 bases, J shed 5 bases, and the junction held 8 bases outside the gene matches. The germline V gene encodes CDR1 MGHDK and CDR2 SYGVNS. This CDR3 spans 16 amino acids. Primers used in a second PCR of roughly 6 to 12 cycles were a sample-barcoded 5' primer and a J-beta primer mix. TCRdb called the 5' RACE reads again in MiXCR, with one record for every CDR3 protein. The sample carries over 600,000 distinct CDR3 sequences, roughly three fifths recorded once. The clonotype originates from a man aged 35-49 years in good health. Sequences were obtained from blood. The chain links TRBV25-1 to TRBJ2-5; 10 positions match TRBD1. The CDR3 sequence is CASSEKLGQGVETQYF. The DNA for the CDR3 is TGTGCCAGCAGTGAAAAACTTGGACAGGGGGTGGAGACCCAGTACTTC.